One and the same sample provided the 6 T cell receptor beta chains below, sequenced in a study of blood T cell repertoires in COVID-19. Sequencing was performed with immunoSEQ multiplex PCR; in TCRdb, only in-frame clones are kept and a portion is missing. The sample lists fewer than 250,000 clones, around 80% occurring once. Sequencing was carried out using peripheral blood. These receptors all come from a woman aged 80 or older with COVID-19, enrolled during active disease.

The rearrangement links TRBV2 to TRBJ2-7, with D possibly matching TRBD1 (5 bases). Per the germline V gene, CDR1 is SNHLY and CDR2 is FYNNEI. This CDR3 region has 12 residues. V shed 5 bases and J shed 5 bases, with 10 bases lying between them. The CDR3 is CASSFSGHEQYF. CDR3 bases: TGTGCCAGCAGTTTCTCAGGGCACGAGCAGTACTTC.

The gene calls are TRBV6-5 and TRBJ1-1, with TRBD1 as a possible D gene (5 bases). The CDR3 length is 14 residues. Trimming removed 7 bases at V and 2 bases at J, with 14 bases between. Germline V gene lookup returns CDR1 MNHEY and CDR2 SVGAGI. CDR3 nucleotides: TGTGCCAGCACCGCACAGGTTTCAAACACTGAAGCTTTCTTT. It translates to CASTAQVSNTEAFF.

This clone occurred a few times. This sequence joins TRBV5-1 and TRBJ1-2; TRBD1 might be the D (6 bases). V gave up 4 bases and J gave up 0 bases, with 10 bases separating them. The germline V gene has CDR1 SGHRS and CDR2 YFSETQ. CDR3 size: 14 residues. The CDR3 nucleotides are TGCGCCAGCAGCCCCCGGACAGCTAACTATGGCTACACCTTC. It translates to CASSPRTANYGYTF.

The CDR3 DNA follows: TGTGCCAGCACCTTAACAGGGTTCAATTCACCCCTCCACTTT. This codes for CASTLTGFNSPLHF. The chain joins TRBV6-6 to TRBJ1-6; TRBD1 might be the D (6 bases). The V end lost 7 bases, the J end lost 7 bases, and 14 bases lay between the germline ends. The CDR3 has 14 amino acids. Looked up from germline, CDR1 is MNHNY and CDR2 is SVGAGI (reference sequence).

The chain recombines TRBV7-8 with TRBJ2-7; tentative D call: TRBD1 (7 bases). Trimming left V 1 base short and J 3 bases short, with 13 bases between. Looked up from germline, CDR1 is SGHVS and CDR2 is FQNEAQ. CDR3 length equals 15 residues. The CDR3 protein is CASSLVAGGNYEQYF. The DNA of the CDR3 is TGTGCCAGCAGCTTAGTTGCAGGGGGGAACTACGAGCAGTACTTC. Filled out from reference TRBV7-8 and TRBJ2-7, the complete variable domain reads GAGVSQSPRYKVAKRGQDVALRCDPISGHVSLFWYQQALGQGPEFLTYFQNEAQLDKSGLPSDRFFAERPEGSVSTLKIQRTQQEDSAVYLCASSLVAGGNYEQYFGPGTRLTVT.

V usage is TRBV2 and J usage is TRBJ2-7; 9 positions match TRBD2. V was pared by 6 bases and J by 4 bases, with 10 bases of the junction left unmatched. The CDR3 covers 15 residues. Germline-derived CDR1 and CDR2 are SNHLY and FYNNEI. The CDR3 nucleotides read TGTGCCAGCAGCCCCCGTAGCGGGGGAGAATACGAGCAGTACGTC. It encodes CASSPRSGGEYEQYV.